These T cell receptor beta chains were read from a single sample in a study of blood T cell repertoires in COVID-19. Profiled with immunoSEQ multiplex PCR; TCRdb holds only in-frame clones, not every one. The sample contains approximately 320,000 clones, almost 85% of which appear only once. Sequencing was carried out using peripheral blood. These TCRs come from a human donor in a cohort sampled during active COVID-19. CDR3s include the opening cysteine and the closing phenylalanine or tryptophan. Fields, in order: clone size, D gene, V gene, J gene, CDR3 DNA, CDR3 protein. D genes are given only for firm matches. For some rows the clone size is stated as once, few or many, or as a class when expanded; others skip it.

.	.	TRBV6-5	TRBJ1-5	TGTGCCAGCAGTAGACAGAAACAAAGCAATCAGCCCCAGCATTTT	CASSRQKQSNQPQHF
.	.	TRBV30	TRBJ1-4	TGTGCCTGGAGTGCATCTAGTGGAGAAAAACTGTTTTTT	CAWSASSGEKLFF
.	.	TRBV6-5	TRBJ1-5	TGTGCCAGCGGCGCGGCATATAGCAATCAGCCCCAGCATTTT	CASGAAYSNQPQHF
.	.	TRBV5-8	TRBJ2-7	TGTGCCAGCAGCTGGGAGAGTGAGCAGTACTTC	CASSWESEQYF
once	.	TRBV3-1/TRBV3-2	TRBJ2-7	TGTGCCAGCACCCAGGTAGGGGAAGAGCAGTACTTC	CASTQVGEEQYF
once	.	TRBV7-8	TRBJ2-1	TGTGCCAGCAGCTTGAGCACCTCCTACAATGAGCAGTTCTTC	CASSLSTSYNEQFF
once	.	TRBV6-5	TRBJ2-7	TGTGCCAGCAGTTCCGACCGGAGCTCCTACGAGCAGTACTTC	CASSSDRSSYEQYF
few	.	TRBV3-1/TRBV3-2	TRBJ2-7	TGTGCCAGCAGCGGGAGAGGCACCCGATTATCACTTTACGAGCAGTACTTC	CASSGRGTRLSLYEQYF
.	.	TRBV7-8	TRBJ1-1	TGTGCCAGCAGCTTAGTGGCGGGGGGCGTCACTGAAGCTTTCTTT	CASSLVAGGVTEAFF
.	TRBD2	TRBV30	TRBJ2-3	TGTGCCTGGAGTGTACTCCGGACTAGCGGGGGGTACACAGATACGCAGTATTTT	CAWSVLRTSGGYTDTQYF
once	TRBD2	TRBV5-1	TRBJ2-7	TGCGCCAGCAGCTTGGACGGCGGGGGGAACTACGAGCAGTACTTC	CASSLDGGGNYEQYF
.	.	TRBV14	TRBJ2-2	TGTGCCAGCAGCCCCCGTCGGACAGTCCCTATCGTTGCCGGGGAGCTGTTTTTT	CASSPRRTVPIVAGELFF
.	.	TRBV14	TRBJ1-2	TGTGCCAGCAGCCAAGATGTAGGAGGGGACTATGGCTACACCTTC	CASSQDVGGDYGYTF
.	.	TRBV7-2	TRBJ1-5	TGTGCCAGCAGCAAACCCGGGTTTTTGCAGCCCCAGCATTTT	CASSKPGFLQPQHF
.	.	TRBV6-5	TRBJ1-5	TGTGCCAGCAGTCAACAGGGTGTTAACGCTCAGCCCCAGCATTTT	CASSQQGVNAQPQHF
.	.	TRBV30	TRBJ2-7	TGTGCCTGGAGTGTAGGGGCGGCCTACGAGCAGTACTTC	CAWSVGAAYEQYF
.	.	TRBV29-1	TRBJ1-1	TGCAGCACCCCAGGGGAAACCCTTATGAACACTGAAGCTTTCTTT	CSTPGETLMNTEAFF
.	TRBD1	TRBV5-6	TRBJ2-6	TGTGCCAGCAGCCCGACAGGGACCGGGGCCAACGTCCTGACTTTC	CASSPTGTGANVLTF
.	TRBD1	TRBV13	TRBJ1-1	TGTGCCAGCAGCTTTTGGTACAGGGGAGATGGGAACACTGAAGCTTTCTTT	CASSFWYRGDGNTEAFF
.	.	TRBV3-1/TRBV3-2	TRBJ2-3	TGTGCCAGCAGCCAAGGGGCGGGAGATACGCAGTATTTT	CASSQGAGDTQYF
once	.	TRBV19	TRBJ2-5	TGTGCCAGTAGCCGCGTGGCAGGGGCTAGTCAAGAGACCCAGTACTTC	CASSRVAGASQETQYF
.	.	TRBV19	TRBJ2-1	TGTGCCAGTAGCCGAAGACTCGCTAGGGAGCAGTTCTTC	CASSRRLAREQFF